The next 32 T cell receptor beta chains were all read from a single sample in a study of OX40 agonist ivuxolimab in advanced cancers. The method was immunoSEQ multiplex PCR; TCRdb's version includes in-frame clones alone and lacks a portion of them. The repertoire holds some 81,000 clones, with about four fifths as singletons. The source was CD4+ or CD8+ T cells sorted from blood, collected in a trial of the OX40 agonist ivuxolimab. All receptors derive from an adult with an advanced solid tumor such as melanoma, head and neck, liver or kidney cancer.

This chain connects TRBV12-5 to TRBJ2-3; TRBD1 is a possible D gene (6 bases). V was clipped by 1 base and J by 11 bases, with 16 bases between them. The germline CDR1 and CDR2 sequences are LGHNT and FRNRAP. The CDR3 spans 14 residues. CDR3 DNA: TGTGCTAGTGGTTTGGGCGGACAGACCAGGCGGCAGTATTTT. Translated: CASGLGGQTRRQYF. Drawing the rest from reference TRBV12-5 and TRBJ2-3, the complete variable domain is DARVTQTPRHKVTEMGQEVTMRCQPILGHNTVFWYRQTMMQGLELLAYFRNRAPLDDSGMPKDRFSAEMPDATLATLKIQPSEPRDSAVYFCASGLGGQTRRQYFGPGTRLTVL.

J is TRBJ2-7 and V is TRBV19, with a possible D match to TRBD2 (5 bases). Germline V CDR1 and CDR2: LNHDA, SQIVND (reference sequence). This CDR3 spans 13 amino acids. Trimming shortened V by 1 base and J by 3 bases, and 7 bases separated the two germline ends. The chain's CDR3 is CASSIGEGYEQYF. The CDR3 bases are TGTGCCAGTAGTATAGGAGAGGGCTACGAGCAGTACTTC.

The V call is TRBV2, the J call TRBJ1-6; no clear D gene. Germline assignment: CDR1 SNHLY and CDR2 FYNNEI. Trimming removed 4 bases from V and 10 bases from J, with 8 bases in between. CDR3 length: 12 residues. CDR3 sequence (DNA): TGTGCCAGCAGTGGAGATGGATCACCCCTCCACTTT. Residues: CASSGDGSPLHF.

The chain has TRBV10-3 and TRBJ2-7, with D uncertain. The CDR3 covers 13 residues. Looked up from germline, CDR1 is ENHRY and CDR2 is SYGVKD. V was cut by 4 bases and J by 3 bases, with 10 bases left in between. The CDR3 region is CAISGGRRYEQYF. In DNA, the CDR3 is TGTGCCATCAGTGGAGGTCGGCGCTACGAGCAGTACTTC.

This clone was recorded once. This rearrangement joins TRBV6-6 to TRBJ2-7; 9 bases fit TRBD1. CDR3 size: 15 residues. Trimming removed 4 bases from V and 6 bases from J; junction bases left unmatched: 10. The V gene's germline CDR1 is MNHNY and CDR2 SVGAGI (reference sequence). CDR3 in amino acids: CASSSTGGTGTEQYF. Here the CDR3 DNA reads TGTGCCAGCAGTTCAACCGGGGGGACAGGGACCGAGCAGTACTTC.

The gene calls are TRBV9 and TRBJ1-1; D gene ambiguous. The CDR3 sequence is 14 residues long. Trimming removed 4 bases from V and 0 bases from J, with 10 bases in between. CDR1 and CDR2 from the germline V gene are SGDLS and YYNGEE. CDR3 protein: CASSPRNLNTEAFF. CDR3 nucleotide sequence: TGTGCCAGCAGCCCCCGGAACTTGAACACTGAAGCTTTCTTT.

J is TRBJ2-3 and V is TRBV5-1; 10 bases match TRBD2. Germline V gene sequence: CDR1 SGHRS, CDR2 YFSETQ. The V segment lost 5 bases and the J segment 5 bases; nucleotides outside the gene matches: 11. This CDR3 region has 16 residues. The CDR3 protein is CASRRQLAGPIDTQYF. In DNA, the CDR3 is TGCGCCAGCAGGCGGCAACTAGCGGGACCCATAGATACGCAGTATTTT.

V usage is TRBV5-6 and J usage is TRBJ1-4; D uncertain. CDR3 length: 16 amino acids. The germline V gene has CDR1 SGHDT and CDR2 YYEEEE. With 2 bases removed from V and 7 bases from J, the gap between germline ends came to 18 bases. The CDR3 protein is CASSFLRLGAGEKLFF. Here the CDR3 DNA reads TGTGCCAGCAGCTTCCTCCGATTGGGTGCGGGTGAAAAACTGTTTTTT.

The chain couples TRBV7-2 to TRBJ1-2; D gene ambiguous. The CDR3 is 13 amino acids. Germline CDR1 and CDR2: SGHTA and FQGNSA. Trimming removed 6 bases at V and 6 bases at J, with 14 bases between. The chain's CDR3 is CASSSTWRDGYTF. As DNA, the CDR3 is TGTGCCAGCAGTTCGACATGGCGAGATGGCTACACCTTC.

This chain joins TRBV30 and TRBJ1-2; D is possibly TRBD1 (5 bases). This CDR3 region has 15 residues. V shed 4 bases and J shed 0 bases, with 15 bases lying between them. The V gene's germline CDR1 is GTSNPN and CDR2 SVGIG (reference sequence). The CDR3 reads CAWTVRDRTNYGYTF. The CDR3 region has the DNA TGTGCCTGGACCGTTCGGGACCGGACTAACTATGGCTACACCTTC.

This chain uses TRBV7-9 with TRBJ1-2, with 8 bases that match TRBD1. With V trimmed by 5 bases and J by 5 bases, 7 bases remained unmatched. CDR1 and CDR2 (germline): SEHNR, FQNEAQ (reference sequence). The CDR3 has 14 residues. The DNA of the CDR3 is TGTGCCAGCAGCCGGGGAACAGGGGGGTATGGCTACACCTTC. It translates to CASSRGTGGYGYTF.

The J gene is TRBJ1-5, the V gene TRBV7-2; a possible D gene is TRBD1 (6 bases). The CDR3 length is 15 residues. Germline V CDR1 and CDR2: SGHTA, FQGNSA. V shed 4 bases and J shed 3 bases, with 13 bases lying between them. The CDR3 is CASSSTQGINQPQHF. CDR3 bases: TGTGCCAGCAGCTCAACACAGGGAATCAATCAGCCCCAGCATTTT.

The V call is TRBV27, the J call TRBJ1-5; TRBD1 matches 7 bases. Unmatched junction bases numbered 2, after V lost 1 base and J lost 2 bases. The CDR3 contains 15 residues. The germline gives CDR1 MNHEY, CDR2 SMNVEV (reference sequence). The CDR3 DNA reads as TGTGCCAGCAGTTTATGGGGGACAGGCAATCAGCCCCAGCATTTT. Protein: CASSLWGTGNQPQHF.

The CDR3 bases are TGTGCCAGCTCACTACAGGGGGTAGTGAGTGAAGCTTTCTTT. It codes for CASSLQGVVSEAFF. The chain recombines TRBV18 with TRBJ1-1; TRBD1 matches 8 bases. This CDR3 is 14 amino acids long. V was pared by 4 bases and J by 7 bases, with 8 bases of the junction left unmatched. Germline CDR1 is KGHSH and CDR2 is LQKENI.

This clone has just one count. V is TRBV7-8 and J is TRBJ1-5; no clear D gene. The CDR3 consists of 16 residues. The V gene's germline CDR1 is SGHVS and CDR2 FQNEAQ. V was cut by 5 bases and J by 2 bases, with 16 bases left in between. For the CDR3, the DNA is TGTGCCAGCAGCCTCAAAGGAAGAAACGGCAATCAGCCCCAGCATTTT. Protein sequence: CASSLKGRNGNQPQHF. Together with reference TRBV7-8 and TRBJ1-5, the CDR3 gives the full variable domain: GAGVSQSPRYKVAKRGQDVALRCDPISGHVSLFWYQQALGQGPEFLTYFQNEAQLDKSGLPSDRFFAERPEGSVSTLKIQRTQQEDSAVYLCASSLKGRNGNQPQHFGDGTRLSIL.

The J gene is TRBJ2-3, the V gene TRBV19; TRBD1 is a possible D gene (6 bases). This CDR3 has 15 residues. CDR1 is LNHDA and CDR2 is SQIVND in the germline V gene (reference sequence). V lost 5 bases, J lost 0 bases, and 12 bases lay in between. CDR3 sequence: CASSPRTASTDTQYF. The CDR3 region has the DNA TGTGCCAGTAGTCCACGGACAGCTAGCACAGATACGCAGTATTTT.

This chain uses TRBV5-1 with TRBJ1-4; D gene uncertain. The V gene's germline CDR1 is SGHRS and CDR2 YFSETQ. The V end was cut by 4 bases, the J end by 10 bases, with 20 bases between. The CDR3 runs to 15 residues. The CDR3: CASSPGIGSRGKLFF. The CDR3 nucleotides read TGCGCCAGCAGCCCGGGTATAGGATCTCGGGGAAAACTGTTTTTT.

A few counts support this clone. Other nucleotide sequences from this sample produce the same CDR3. The CDR3 DNA is TGTGCCAGCAGTTACCCACCGGGACAGGGGGCGGATACGCAGTATTTT. This codes for CASSYPPGQGADTQYF. V and J are TRBV6-6 and TRBJ2-3; 12 positions agree with TRBD1. Germline CDR1 MNHNY, CDR2 SVGAGI (reference sequence). This CDR3 comprises 16 residues. Unmatched junction bases numbered 6, after V lost 2 bases and J lost 6 bases.

This clone was observed once. V gene TRBV19 combines with J gene TRBJ2-7; D might be TRBD1 or TRBD2, each matching 5 bases. The CDR3 loop spans 14 amino acids. Germline values: CDR1 LNHDA, CDR2 SQIVND (reference sequence). V lost 4 bases and J 5 bases, leaving 15 bases between the germline ends. The CDR3 nucleotides are TGTGCCAGTAGTACCGGGGACCCTCCTAACGAGCAGTACTTC. Its translation is CASSTGDPPNEQYF.

The chain has TRBV7-3 and TRBJ1-1; 7 positions agree with TRBD1. With 5 bases clipped from V and 4 bases from J, the junction kept 4 bases outside the gene matches. The CDR3 is 13 amino acids. Germline V gives CDR1 SGHTA, CDR2 FQGTGA. The DNA for the CDR3 is TGTGCCAGCAGCCAGGGGGGCGGCACTGAAGCTTTCTTT. Amino acid sequence: CASSQGGGTEAFF. Full variable domain (outside the CDR3, taken from reference TRBV7-3 and TRBJ1-1): GAGVSQTPSNKVTEKGKYVELRCDPISGHTALYWYRQSLGQGPEFLIYFQGTGAADDSGLPNDRFFAVRPEGSVSTLKIQRTERGDSAVYLCASSQGGGTEAFFGQGTRLTVV.

This sequence joins TRBV4-1 and TRBJ1-1; the match to TRBD1 covers 7 bases. V shed 4 bases, J shed 5 bases, and the junction held 1 base outside the gene matches. The CDR3 sequence is 12 residues long. Germline CDR1 is MGHRA and CDR2 is YSYEKL. The CDR3: CASSPRGTEAFF. The CDR3 DNA is TGCGCCAGCAGCCCCAGGGGGACTGAAGCTTTCTTT.

CDR3 loop: CASSVSGLVTEAFF. CDR3 sequence (DNA): TGTGCCAGCAGCGTATCTGGGTTGGTCACTGAAGCTTTCTTT. The V call is TRBV9, the J call TRBJ1-1, with no clear D. V shed 1 base and J shed 4 bases, with 11 bases lying between them. The germline gives CDR1 SGDLS, CDR2 YYNGEE. This CDR3 is 14 amino acids long. Based on the CDR3 plus reference TRBV9 and TRBJ1-1, the full variable domain is DSGVTQTPKHLITATGQRVTLRCSPRSGDLSVYWYQQSLDQGLQFLIQYYNGEERAKGNILERFSAQQFPDLHSELNLSSLELGDSALYFCASSVSGLVTEAFFGQGTRLTVV.

This rearrangement joins TRBV6-6 to TRBJ2-3; 7 nucleotides line up with TRBD1. Germline loops: CDR1 MNHNY, CDR2 SVGAGI (reference sequence). This CDR3 comprises 14 residues. V was clipped by 6 bases and J by 0 bases; unmatched bases: 3. CDR3 region: CASSLGQSTDTQYF. The CDR3 nucleotides are TGTGCCAGCAGCCTGGGACAGAGCACAGATACGCAGTATTTT.

The rearrangement links TRBV5-1 to TRBJ2-1; TRBD2 matches 15 bases. V dropped 3 bases and J dropped 4; count of bases not matched to a gene: 2. The CDR3 loop spans 16 amino acids. Germline CDR1 is SGHRS and CDR2 is YFSETQ. Here the CDR3 reads CASSWTSGRAYNEQFF. The DNA for the CDR3 is TGCGCCAGCAGCTGGACTAGCGGGAGGGCATACAATGAGCAGTTCTTC. Together with reference TRBV5-1 and TRBJ2-1, the CDR3 gives the full variable domain: KAGVTQTPRYLIKTRGQQVTLSCSPISGHRSVSWYQQTPGQGLQFLFEYFSETQRNKGNFPGRFSGRQFSNSRSEMNVSTLELGDSALYLCASSWTSGRAYNEQFFGPGTRLTVL.

Comment on this clone: One end of the junction is discordant with germline, which a read error may explain. The gene calls are TRBV5-1 and TRBJ1-6; 9 bases map to TRBD1. Germline V gene sequence: CDR1 SGHRS, CDR2 YFSETQ. The CDR3 covers 16 residues. The CDR3 loop is CASSLSGTGYTSPLHF. The CDR3 DNA sequence: TGCGCCAGCAGCTTGTCCGGGACAGGGTATACTTCACCCCTCCACTTT.

The gene calls are TRBV7-6 and TRBJ1-2; maybe TRBD1 (6 bases). The V end was cut by 0 bases, the J end by 4 bases, with 12 bases between. This CDR3 has 15 residues. Germline V gives CDR1 SGHVS, CDR2 FNYEAQ. Here the CDR3 DNA reads TGTGCCAGCAGCTTAGCCGGACAGTTGGGCTATGGCTACACCTTC. It is translated as CASSLAGQLGYGYTF.

The chain uses TRBV13 and TRBJ2-2; 9 nucleotides align to TRBD2. The germline V gene has CDR1 PRHDT and CDR2 FYEKMQ (reference sequence). V shed 5 bases, J shed 1 base, and the junction held 2 bases outside the gene matches. This CDR3 is built from 15 residues. CDR3 DNA: TGTGCCAGCAGCATTAGCGGGGGGAACACCGGGGAGCTGTTTTTT. Protein sequence: CASSISGGNTGELFF.

For this clone: The same CDR3 is also encoded by other DNA sequences in this sample. This chain joins TRBV5-4 and TRBJ1-5; D gene unclear. The CDR3 contains 12 residues. V lost 0 bases and J lost 4, with 2 bases in between. The germline CDR1 and CDR2 sequences are SGHNT and YYREEE (reference sequence). The CDR3 nucleotides read TGTGCCAGCAGCTTGGATAATCAGCCCCAGCATTTT. Translating it yields CASSLDNQPQHF.

This clone counts as medium-sized. The CDR3 spells CASSSPTGTADEKLFF. The CDR3, as DNA: TGCGCCAGCAGCTCTCCAACCGGGACCGCGGATGAAAAACTGTTTTTT. The rearrangement joins TRBV5-1 to TRBJ1-4, with D perhaps matching TRBD1 (5 bases). Trimming shortened V by 3 bases and J by 6 bases, and 18 bases separated the two germline ends. The CDR3 runs 16 residues. Germline V gene data show CDR1 as SGHRS and CDR2 as YFSETQ.

The chain employs TRBV27 and TRBJ1-1; no clear D. The CDR3 totals 14 residues. Trimming pared 3 bases from V and 0 bases from J, leaving 8 bases between. CDR1 and CDR2 from the germline V gene are MNHEY and SMNVEV (reference sequence). The CDR3: CASSFSGMNTEAFF. CDR3 nucleotide sequence: TGTGCCAGCAGTTTTTCAGGTATGAACACTGAAGCTTTCTTT.

The chain combines TRBV28 with TRBJ1-4; D is uncertain. Trimming shortened V by 3 bases and J by 8 bases, and 13 bases separated the two germline ends. This CDR3 is 14 amino acids long. The germline V gene has CDR1 MDHEN and CDR2 SYDVKM. The CDR3: CASSLATILEKLFF. The CDR3 nucleotides read TGTGCCAGCAGTTTGGCGACAATCCTGGAAAAACTGTTTTTT.

V and J are TRBV5-4 and TRBJ2-2; D is uncertain. The CDR3 has 15 residues. V lost 0 bases, J lost 1 base, and 7 bases lay in between. The germline V gene encodes CDR1 SGHNT and CDR2 YYREEE (reference sequence). The CDR3 loop is CASSLETENTGELFF. CDR3 coding DNA: TGTGCCAGCAGCTTGGAGACTGAGAACACCGGGGAGCTGTTTTTT.